The clone carrying this T cell receptor beta chain has just a few counts. The antigen remains unidentified. In TCRdb, the 5' RACE reads were re-called with MiXCR into one record per CDR3 protein. The sample contains 45,000 to 65,000 distinct CDR3 sequences, less than 9.5% of which appear only once. The CDR3 contains 16 residues. CDR1 is DFQATT, CDR2 SNEGSKA, per germline (reference sequence). The trim removed 1 base at V and 0 bases at J, leaving 6 bases unmatched. These data originate in a study of early T cells in non-severe SARS-CoV-2 infection. Study observations and caveats: A preference for anti-spike CD8 responses marked VDJdb matching, which missed private and CD4 specificities.

The sequenced material came from whole blood. This TCR was recovered from an adult who was a healthcare worker with PCR-confirmed SARS-CoV-2 infection or an uninfected control (not recorded which). The chain is built from TRBV20-1 and TRBJ2-1; 7 positions match TRBD1. CDR3 bases: TGCAGTGCTAGAGCAGGACAGGCAAGCTCCTACAATGAGCAGTTCTTC. Translating gives CSARAGQASSYNEQFF.